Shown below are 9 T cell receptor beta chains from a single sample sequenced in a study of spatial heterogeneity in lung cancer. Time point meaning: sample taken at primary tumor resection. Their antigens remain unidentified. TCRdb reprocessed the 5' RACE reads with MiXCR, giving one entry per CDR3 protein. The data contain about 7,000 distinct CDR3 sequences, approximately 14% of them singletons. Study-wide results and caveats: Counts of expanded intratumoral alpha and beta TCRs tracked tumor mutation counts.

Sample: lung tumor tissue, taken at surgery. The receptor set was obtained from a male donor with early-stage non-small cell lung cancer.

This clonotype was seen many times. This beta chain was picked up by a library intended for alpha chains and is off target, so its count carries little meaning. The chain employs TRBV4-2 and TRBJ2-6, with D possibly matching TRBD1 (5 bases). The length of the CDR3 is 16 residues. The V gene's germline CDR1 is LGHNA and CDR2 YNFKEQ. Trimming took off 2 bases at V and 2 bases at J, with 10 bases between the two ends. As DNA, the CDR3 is TGTGCCAGCAGCCAACAGGGCCTAGCTGGGGCCAACGTCCTGACTTTC. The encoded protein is CASSQQGLAGANVLTF.

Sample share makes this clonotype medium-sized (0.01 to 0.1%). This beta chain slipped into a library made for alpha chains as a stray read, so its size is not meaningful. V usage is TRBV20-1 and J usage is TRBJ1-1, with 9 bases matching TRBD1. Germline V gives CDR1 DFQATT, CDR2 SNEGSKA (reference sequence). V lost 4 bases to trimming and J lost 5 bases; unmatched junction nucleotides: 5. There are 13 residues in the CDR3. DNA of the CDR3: TGCAGTGCTACGACAGGGGGTAAAACTGAAGCTTTCTTT. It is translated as CSATTGGKTEAFF.

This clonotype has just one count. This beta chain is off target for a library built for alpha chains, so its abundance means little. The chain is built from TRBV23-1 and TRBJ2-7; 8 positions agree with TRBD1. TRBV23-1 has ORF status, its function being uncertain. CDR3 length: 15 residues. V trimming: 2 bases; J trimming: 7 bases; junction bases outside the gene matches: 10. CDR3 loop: CASSQNGTGWGEQYF. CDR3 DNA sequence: TGCGCCAGCAGTCAAAACGGGACAGGATGGGGGGAGCAGTACTTC.

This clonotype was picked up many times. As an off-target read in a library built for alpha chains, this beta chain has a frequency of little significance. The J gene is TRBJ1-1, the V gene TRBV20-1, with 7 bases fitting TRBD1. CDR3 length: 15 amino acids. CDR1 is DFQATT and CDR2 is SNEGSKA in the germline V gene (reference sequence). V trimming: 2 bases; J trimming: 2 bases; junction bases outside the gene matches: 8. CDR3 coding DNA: TGCAGTGCTAGAAGCGCAGGGGGAGTTAACACTGAAGCTTTCTTT. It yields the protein CSARSAGGVNTEAFF.

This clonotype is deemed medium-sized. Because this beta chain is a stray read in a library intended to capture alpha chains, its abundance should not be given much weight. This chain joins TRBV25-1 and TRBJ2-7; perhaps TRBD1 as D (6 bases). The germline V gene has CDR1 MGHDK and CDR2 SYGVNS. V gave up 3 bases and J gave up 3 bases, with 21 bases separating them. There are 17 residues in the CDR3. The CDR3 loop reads CASSDPNPGQTIYEQYF. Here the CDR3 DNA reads TGTGCCAGCAGTGACCCTAACCCCGGACAGACCATCTACGAGCAGTACTTC.

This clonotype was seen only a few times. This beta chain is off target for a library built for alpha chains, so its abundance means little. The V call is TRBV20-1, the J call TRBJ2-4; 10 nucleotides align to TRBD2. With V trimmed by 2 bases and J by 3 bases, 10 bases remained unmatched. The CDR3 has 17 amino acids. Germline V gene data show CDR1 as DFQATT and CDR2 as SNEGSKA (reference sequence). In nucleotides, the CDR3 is TGCAGTGCTAGACGGCTAGCGGGAGCTATAAACAAAAACATTCAGTACTTC. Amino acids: CSARRLAGAINKNIQYF.

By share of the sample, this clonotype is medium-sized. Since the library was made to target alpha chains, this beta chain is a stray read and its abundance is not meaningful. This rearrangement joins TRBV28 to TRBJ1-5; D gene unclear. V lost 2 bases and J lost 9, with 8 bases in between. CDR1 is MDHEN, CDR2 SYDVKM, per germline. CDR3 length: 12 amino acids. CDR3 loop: CASSLPRGPQHF. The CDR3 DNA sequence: TGTGCCAGCAGTTTACCTCGAGGGCCCCAGCATTTT. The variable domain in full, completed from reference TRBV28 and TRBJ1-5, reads DVKVTQSSRYLVKRTGEKVFLECVQDMDHENMFWYRQDPGLGLRLIYFSYDVKMKEKGDIPEGYSVSREKKERFSLILESASTNQTSMYLCASSLPRGPQHFGDGTRLSIL.

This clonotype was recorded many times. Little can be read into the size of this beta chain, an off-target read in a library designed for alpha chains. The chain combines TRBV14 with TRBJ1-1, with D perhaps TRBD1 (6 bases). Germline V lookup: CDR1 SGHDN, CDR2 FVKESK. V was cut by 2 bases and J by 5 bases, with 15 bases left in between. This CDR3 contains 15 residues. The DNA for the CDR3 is TGTGCCAGCAGCCAATTGGGAACAGGGAGGACTGAAGCTTTCTTT. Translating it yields CASSQLGTGRTEAFF.

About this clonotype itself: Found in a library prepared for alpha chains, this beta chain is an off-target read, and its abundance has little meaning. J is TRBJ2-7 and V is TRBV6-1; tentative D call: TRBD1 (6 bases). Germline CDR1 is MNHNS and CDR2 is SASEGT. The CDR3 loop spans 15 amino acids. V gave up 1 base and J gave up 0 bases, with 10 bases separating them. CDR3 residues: CASSEGQVLSYEQYF. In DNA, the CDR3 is TGTGCCAGCAGTGAAGGACAGGTCCTCTCCTACGAGCAGTACTTC.